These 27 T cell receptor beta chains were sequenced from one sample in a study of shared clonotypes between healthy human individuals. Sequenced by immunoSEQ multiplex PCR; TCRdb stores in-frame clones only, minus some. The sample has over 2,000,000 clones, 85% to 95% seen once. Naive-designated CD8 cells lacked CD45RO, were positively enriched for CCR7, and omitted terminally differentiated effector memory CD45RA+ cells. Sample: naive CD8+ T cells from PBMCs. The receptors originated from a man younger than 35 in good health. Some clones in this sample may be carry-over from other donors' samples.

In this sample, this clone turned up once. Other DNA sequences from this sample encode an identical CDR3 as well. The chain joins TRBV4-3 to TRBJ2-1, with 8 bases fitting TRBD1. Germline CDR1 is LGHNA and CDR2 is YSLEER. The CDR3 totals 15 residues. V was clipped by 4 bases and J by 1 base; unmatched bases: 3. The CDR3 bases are TGCGCCAGCAGCCCCGGGACAGGTTCCTACAATGAGCAGTTCTTC. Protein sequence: CASSPGTGSYNEQFF.

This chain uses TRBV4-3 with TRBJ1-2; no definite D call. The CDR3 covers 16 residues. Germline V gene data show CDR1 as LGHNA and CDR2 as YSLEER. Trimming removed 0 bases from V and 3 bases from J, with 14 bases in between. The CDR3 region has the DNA TGCGCCAGCAGCCAAGATGGCCGGGCCCTACACTATGGCTACACCTTC. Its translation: CASSQDGRALHYGYTF.

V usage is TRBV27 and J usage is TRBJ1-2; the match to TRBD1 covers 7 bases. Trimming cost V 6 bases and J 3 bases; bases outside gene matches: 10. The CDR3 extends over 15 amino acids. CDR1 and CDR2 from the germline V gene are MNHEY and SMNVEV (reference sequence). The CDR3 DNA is TGTGCCAGCAGCAACATAAGACAGGGAGACTATGGCTACACCTTC. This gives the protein CASSNIRQGDYGYTF.

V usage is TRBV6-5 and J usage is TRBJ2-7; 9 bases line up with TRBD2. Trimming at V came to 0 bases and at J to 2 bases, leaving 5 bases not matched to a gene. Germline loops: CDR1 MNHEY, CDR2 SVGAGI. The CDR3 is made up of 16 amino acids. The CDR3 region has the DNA TGTGCCAGCAGTTACTCCCCTAGCGGGGAGACCTACGAGCAGTACTTC. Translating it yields CASSYSPSGETYEQYF.

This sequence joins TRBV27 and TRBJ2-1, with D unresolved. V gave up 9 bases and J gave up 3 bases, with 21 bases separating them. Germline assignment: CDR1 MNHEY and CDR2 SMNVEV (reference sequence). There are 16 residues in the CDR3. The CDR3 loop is CASKLTHPAVYNEQFF. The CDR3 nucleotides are TGTGCCAGTAAACTTACCCACCCCGCTGTCTACAATGAGCAGTTCTTC.

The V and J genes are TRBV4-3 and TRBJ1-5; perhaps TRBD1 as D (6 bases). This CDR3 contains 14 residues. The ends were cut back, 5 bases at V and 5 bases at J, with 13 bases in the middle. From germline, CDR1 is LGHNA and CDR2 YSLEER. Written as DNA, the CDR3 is TGCGCCAGCAGCGCAGACAGGCGCCATCAGCCCCAGCATTTT. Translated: CASSADRRHQPQHF.

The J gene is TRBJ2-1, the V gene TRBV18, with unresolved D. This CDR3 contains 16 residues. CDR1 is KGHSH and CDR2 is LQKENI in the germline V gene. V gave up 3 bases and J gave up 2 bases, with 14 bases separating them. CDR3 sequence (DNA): TGTGCCAGCTCACCCCCGGTGCTGATTCCCTACAATGAGCAGTTCTTC. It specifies CASSPPVLIPYNEQFF. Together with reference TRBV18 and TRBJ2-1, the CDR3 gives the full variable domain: NAGVMQNPRHLVRRRGQEARLRCSPMKGHSHVYWYRQLPEEGLKFMVYLQKENIIDESGMPKERFSAEFPKEGPSILRIQQVVRGDSAAYFCASSPPVLIPYNEQFFGPGTRLTVL.

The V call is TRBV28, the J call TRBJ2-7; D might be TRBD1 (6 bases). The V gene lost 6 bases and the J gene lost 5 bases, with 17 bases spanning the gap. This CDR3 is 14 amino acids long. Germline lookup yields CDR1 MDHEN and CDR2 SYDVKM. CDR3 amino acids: CASRPATGSHEQYF. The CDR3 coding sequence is TGTGCCAGCAGGCCGGCAACAGGGTCCCACGAGCAGTACTTC.

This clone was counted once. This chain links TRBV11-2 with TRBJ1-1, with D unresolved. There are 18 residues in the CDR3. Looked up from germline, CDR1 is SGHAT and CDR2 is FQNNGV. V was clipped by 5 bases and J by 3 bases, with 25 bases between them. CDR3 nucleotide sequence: TGTGCCAGCAGCCCATGGCCGGGTGTCGGTAAATACGACACTGAAGCTTTCTTT. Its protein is CASSPWPGVGKYDTEAFF.

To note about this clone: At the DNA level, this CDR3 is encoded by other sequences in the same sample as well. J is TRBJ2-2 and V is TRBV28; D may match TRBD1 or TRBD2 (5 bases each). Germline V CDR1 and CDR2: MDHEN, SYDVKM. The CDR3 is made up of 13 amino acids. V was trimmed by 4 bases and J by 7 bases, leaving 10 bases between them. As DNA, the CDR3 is TGTGCCAGCAGTTCGGGACGCGGCGGGGAGCTGTTTTTT. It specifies CASSSGRGGELFF.

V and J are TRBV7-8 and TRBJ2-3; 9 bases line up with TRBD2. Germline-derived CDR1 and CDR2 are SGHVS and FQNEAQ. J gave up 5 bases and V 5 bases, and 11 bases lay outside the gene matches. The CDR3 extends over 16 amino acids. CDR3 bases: TGTGCCAGCAGCCAAGGGGTTAGCGGGAGAATAGATACGCAGTATTTT. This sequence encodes CASSQGVSGRIDTQYF.

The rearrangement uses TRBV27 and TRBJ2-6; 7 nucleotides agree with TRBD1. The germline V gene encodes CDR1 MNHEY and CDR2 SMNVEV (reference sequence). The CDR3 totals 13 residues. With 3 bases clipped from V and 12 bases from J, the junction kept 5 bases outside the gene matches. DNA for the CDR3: TGTGCCAGCAGTTTCAGGGACAGTCGCGTCCTGACTTTC. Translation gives CASSFRDSRVLTF.

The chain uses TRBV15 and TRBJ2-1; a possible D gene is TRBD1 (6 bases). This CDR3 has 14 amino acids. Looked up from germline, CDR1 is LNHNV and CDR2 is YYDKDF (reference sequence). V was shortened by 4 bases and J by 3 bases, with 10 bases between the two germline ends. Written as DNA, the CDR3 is TGTGCCACCAGCACAGGACAGCTCTACAATGAGCAGTTCTTC. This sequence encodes CATSTGQLYNEQFF.

The CDR3, as DNA: TGTGCCAGCAGTATCGGGAGGGCCGCCTACAATGAGCAGTTCTTC. Translating it yields CASSIGRAAYNEQFF. The chain is built from TRBV27 and TRBJ2-1; the match to TRBD2 covers 8 bases. V trimming: 5 bases; J trimming: 2 bases; junction bases outside the gene matches: 5. CDR3 size: 15 residues. Germline V gene data show CDR1 as MNHEY and CDR2 as SMNVEV (reference sequence).

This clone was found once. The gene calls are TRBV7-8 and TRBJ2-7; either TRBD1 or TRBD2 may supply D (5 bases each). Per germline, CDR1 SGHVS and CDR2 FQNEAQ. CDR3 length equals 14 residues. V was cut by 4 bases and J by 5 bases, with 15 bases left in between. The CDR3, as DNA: TGTGCCAGCAGCTCTCGGGACCGGGTCGACGAGCAGTACTTC. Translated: CASSSRDRVDEQYF.

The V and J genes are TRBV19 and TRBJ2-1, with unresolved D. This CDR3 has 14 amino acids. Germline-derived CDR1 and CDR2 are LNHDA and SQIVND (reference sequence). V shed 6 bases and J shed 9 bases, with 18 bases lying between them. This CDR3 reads CASSELPTTVEQFF. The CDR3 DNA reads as TGTGCCAGTAGCGAACTTCCGACAACGGTTGAGCAGTTCTTC.

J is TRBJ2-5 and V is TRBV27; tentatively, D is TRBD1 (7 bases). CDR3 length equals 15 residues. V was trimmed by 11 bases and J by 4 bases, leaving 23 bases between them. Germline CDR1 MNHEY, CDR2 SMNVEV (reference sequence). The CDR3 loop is CACNVGGGTAETQYF. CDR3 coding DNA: TGTGCCTGCAACGTGGGAGGCGGGACAGCAGAGACCCAGTACTTC.

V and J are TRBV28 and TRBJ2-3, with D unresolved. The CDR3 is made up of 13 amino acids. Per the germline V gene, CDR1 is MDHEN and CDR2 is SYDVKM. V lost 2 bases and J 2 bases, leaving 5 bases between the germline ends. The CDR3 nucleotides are TGTGCCAGCAGTTTACAAGTCACAGATACGCAGTATTTT. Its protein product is CASSLQVTDTQYF.

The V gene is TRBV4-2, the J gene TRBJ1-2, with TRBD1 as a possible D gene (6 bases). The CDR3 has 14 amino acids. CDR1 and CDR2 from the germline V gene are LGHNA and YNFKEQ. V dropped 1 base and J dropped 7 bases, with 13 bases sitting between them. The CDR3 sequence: CASSQVGRGTGYTF. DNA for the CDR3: TGTGCCAGCAGCCAAGTTGGGAGGGGGACTGGCTACACCTTC.

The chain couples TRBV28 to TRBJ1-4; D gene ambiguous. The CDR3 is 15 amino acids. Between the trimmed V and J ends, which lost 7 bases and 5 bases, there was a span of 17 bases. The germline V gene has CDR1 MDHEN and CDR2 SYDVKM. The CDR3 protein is CASTPVRPRNEKLFF. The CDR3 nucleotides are TGTGCCAGCACTCCTGTCCGTCCGCGGAATGAAAAACTGTTTTTT.

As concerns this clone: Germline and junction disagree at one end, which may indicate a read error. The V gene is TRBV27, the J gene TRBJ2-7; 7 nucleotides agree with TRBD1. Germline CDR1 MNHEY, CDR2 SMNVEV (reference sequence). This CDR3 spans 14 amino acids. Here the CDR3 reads CASSISTGFTEQYF. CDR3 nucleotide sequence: TGTGCCAGCAGTATATCGACAGGGTTTACCGAGCAGTACTTC.

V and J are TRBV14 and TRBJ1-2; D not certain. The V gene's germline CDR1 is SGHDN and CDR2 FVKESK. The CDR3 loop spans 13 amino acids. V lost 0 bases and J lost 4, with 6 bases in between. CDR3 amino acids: CASSQEAPYGYTF. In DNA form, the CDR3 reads TGTGCCAGCAGCCAAGAGGCCCCCTATGGCTACACCTTC.

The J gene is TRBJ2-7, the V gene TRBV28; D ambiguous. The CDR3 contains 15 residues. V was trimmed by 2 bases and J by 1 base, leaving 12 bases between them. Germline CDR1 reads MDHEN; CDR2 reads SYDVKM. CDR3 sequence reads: CASSLALDPSYEQYF. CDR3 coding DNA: TGTGCCAGCAGTTTAGCCCTCGACCCATCCTACGAGCAGTACTTC.

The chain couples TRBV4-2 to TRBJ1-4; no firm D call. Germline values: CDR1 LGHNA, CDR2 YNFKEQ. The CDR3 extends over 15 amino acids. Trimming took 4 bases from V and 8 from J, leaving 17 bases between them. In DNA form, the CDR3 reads TGTGCCAGCAGCCCCGGACCCCCGGGCGGAGAAAAACTGTTTTTT. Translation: CASSPGPPGGEKLFF.

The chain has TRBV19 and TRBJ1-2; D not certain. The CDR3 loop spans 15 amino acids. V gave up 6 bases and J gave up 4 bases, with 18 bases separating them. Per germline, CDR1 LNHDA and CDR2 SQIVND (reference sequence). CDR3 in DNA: TGTGCCAGTAGCCTAGGGTTTGGTGGTATCTATGGCTACACCTTC. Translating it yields CASSLGFGGIYGYTF. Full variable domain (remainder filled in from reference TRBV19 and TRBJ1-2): DGGITQSPKYLFRKEGQNVTLSCEQNLNHDAMYWYRQDPGQGLRLIYYSQIVNDFQKGDIAEGYSVSREKKESFPLTVTSAQKNPTAFYLCASSLGFGGIYGYTFGSGTRLTVV.

CDR3 in DNA: TGTGCCAGTAGTATAGACCGGAACACTGAAGCTTTCTTT. Translating it yields CASSIDRNTEAFF. The J gene is TRBJ1-1, the V gene TRBV19, with D hard to call. This CDR3 has 13 amino acids. V dropped 0 bases and J dropped 1 base, with 3 bases sitting between them. Germline V lookup: CDR1 LNHDA, CDR2 SQIVND (reference sequence).

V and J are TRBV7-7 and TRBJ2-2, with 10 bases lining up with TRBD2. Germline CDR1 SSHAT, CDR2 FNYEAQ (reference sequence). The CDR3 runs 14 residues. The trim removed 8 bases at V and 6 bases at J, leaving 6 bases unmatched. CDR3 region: CASGEREGPGELFF. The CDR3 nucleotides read TGTGCCAGCGGGGAGCGGGAGGGCCCCGGGGAGCTGTTTTTT.